This passage covers 25 T cell receptor beta chains from one sample sequenced in a study of CD8+ T cells in alopecia areata. Separation of pooled cutaneous lymph node cells was by sorting with CD4, CD8alpha, NKG2D, NKG2ACE and other markers. Reverse transcribed after extraction, RNA yielded cDNA as the sequencing template. Using immunoSEQ multiplex PCR, the repertoire was profiled, and TCRdb retains in-frame clones only, with some absent. This sample carries 15,000 to 20,000 clones, none of them present only once. Sequencing was done on a sample of CD8+ T cells sorted from a lymph node. The receptors stem from a C3H/HeJ mouse with alopecia areata. As its MHC haplotype, the strain has H2-k.

This clone was picked up many times. Mouse gene names and germline throughout. With the read ending 4 residues before the CDR3 end, the germline J gene is used to fill in that end. This sequence joins TRBV20 and TRBJ2-1; weak D call: TRBD2 (6 bases). Trimming left V 0 bases short and J 0 bases short, with 6 bases between. The CDR3 loop spans 14 amino acids. Germline V gene sequence: CDR1 GFQATS, CDR2 STVNSAI. Incomplete CDR3 DNA: TGTGGTGCTAGGGATGGGGGTAACTATGCT. As protein: CGARDGGNYA. The entire CDR3 protein is CGARDGGNYAEQFF.

This clone was counted only a few times. Genes and germline come from the mouse. The read gets to within 4 residues of the CDR3 end, and the germline J gene fills in the rest. This chain connects TRBV16 to TRBJ2-1; 10 nucleotides line up with TRBD1. Germline V gene lookup returns CDR1 SGHSA and CDR2 FRNQAP. CDR3 length equals 16 residues. V lost 5 bases to trimming and J lost 0 bases; unmatched junction nucleotides: 4. The CDR3 spells CASSPRTGGNYAEQFF. CDR3 DNA (partial): TGTGCAAGCAGCCCTCGGACAGGGGGTAACTATGCT.

This clone was counted only a few times. Gene names refer to mouse genes. The CDR3 is CASSEGGTGQLYF. The DNA read from the CDR3 is TGTGCCAGCAGTGAGGGGGGCACCGGG. The chain joins TRBV13-3 to TRBJ2-2; D perhaps matches TRBD2 (6 bases). The read comes to an end 4 residues before the CDR3 does, leaving the germline J gene to fill in the end. CDR1 is NNHDY and CDR2 is SYVADS in the germline V gene. This CDR3 is built from 13 residues. With 2 bases removed from V and 4 bases from J, the gap between germline ends came to 6 bases.

On this clone: Gene names and germline refer to mouse. This CDR3 reads CASSTTGDEQYF. CDR3 DNA (partial): TGTGCCAGCAGTACGACAGGGGAT. V and J are TRBV19 and TRBJ2-7; TRBD1 aligns across 8 bases. The CDR3 end is not reached by the read, which stops 4 residues before it; the germline J gene fills it in. Germline assignment: CDR1 FNHDT and CDR2 SITEND (reference sequence). This CDR3 region has 12 residues.

This clone was seen ten or more times. All gene names here are mouse names. The read gets to within 4 residues of the CDR3 end, and the germline J gene fills in the rest. V gene TRBV1 combines with J gene TRBJ2-7; TRBD1 might be the D (6 bases). Germline CDR1 is NSQYPW and CDR2 is LRSPGD (reference sequence). The CDR3 loop spans 16 amino acids. Trimming left V 1 base short and J 0 bases short, with 13 bases between. The CDR3 bases that were read are TGCACCTGCAGTGCAGCCCGACAGGCCAGCTCCTAT. Translated: CTCSAARQASSY. The CDR3, in full, reads CTCSAARQASSYEQYF.

This clone occurred many times. Genes and germline are mouse. The DNA ends 4 residues before the CDR3 does, and the rest of the CDR3 is filled in from the germline J gene. The V call is TRBV13-3, the J call TRBJ2-5; perhaps TRBD2 as D (6 bases). This CDR3 spans 14 amino acids. Germline loops: CDR1 NNHDY, CDR2 SYVADS. CDR3: CASSDWGREDTQYF. Incomplete CDR3 DNA: TGTGCCAGCAGTGATTGGGGGAGGGAAGAC.

This clone has a handful of counts. Germline and genes here are mouse. The CDR3 extends 4 residues past the end of the read, so its final part is completed from the germline J gene. J is TRBJ2-3 and V is TRBV19; the D is unclear. V was cut by 2 bases and J by 0 bases, with 7 bases left in between. The germline V gene encodes CDR1 FNHDT and CDR2 SITEND (reference sequence). The CDR3 has 14 residues. CDR3 sequence: CASSMTTSAETLYF. CDR3 bases read: TGTGCCAGCAGTATGACAACTAGTGCAGAA.

This clone was observed many times. Mouse names are used for the genes. The read falls 4 residues short of the CDR3 end, and the missing part is taken from the germline J gene. This chain joins TRBV13-3 and TRBJ2-3; 14 bases are a match to TRBD2. V dropped 3 bases and J dropped 2; count of bases not matched to a gene: 2. Germline V CDR1 and CDR2: NNHDY, SYVADS. The CDR3 is made up of 16 amino acids. The CDR3 loop is CASSGDWGGPAETLYF. CDR3 bases read: TGTGCCAGCAGTGGGGACTGGGGGGGCCCTGCAGAA.

This clone has more than one count but fewer than ten. Mouse germline and gene names are used. Sequencing ends 4 residues short of the CDR3 end; the germline J gene provides the rest. The chain carries TRBV13-2 and TRBJ2-5; TRBD2 agrees at 9 bases. The CDR3 totals 13 residues. CDR1 is NNHNN, CDR2 SYGAGS, per germline (reference sequence). Here the CDR3 reads CASGEDWGDTQYF. The DNA read from the CDR3 is TGTGCCAGCGGTGAAGACTGGGGGGAC.

About this clone: The gene symbols are mouse symbols. The read gets to within 4 residues of the CDR3 end, and the germline J gene fills in the rest. V and J are TRBV31 and TRBJ2-1, with TRBD1 as a possible D gene (6 bases). Per the germline V gene, CDR1 is GKSSPN and CDR2 is SITVG. V was clipped by 1 base and J by 4 bases, with 14 bases between them. The CDR3 has 15 residues. CDR3 DNA (partial): TGTGCCTGGAGTCCCGCGGTGGGACAATATGCT. It translates to CAWSPAVGQYA. The CDR3 as a whole reads CAWSPAVGQYAEQFF. Filled out from reference TRBV31 and TRBJ2-1, the complete variable domain reads AQTIHQWPVAEIKAVGSPLSLGCTIKGKSSPNLYWYWQATGGTLQQLFYSITVGQVESVVQLNLSASRPKDDQFILSTEKLLLSHSGFYLCAWSPAVGQYAEQFFGPGTRLTVL.

This clone was recorded a few times. Germline and genes here are mouse. The read is 4 residues too short to cover the CDR3 end, so that end is filled in from the germline J gene. The chain joins TRBV31 to TRBJ1-1; D is perhaps TRBD1 (6 bases). V gave up 0 bases and J gave up 0 bases, with 8 bases separating them. Germline V gene lookup returns CDR1 GKSSPN and CDR2 SITVG. CDR3 length: 14 amino acids. CDR3 DNA, as far as it was read: TGTGCCTGGAGTCTACAGGGAACAAACACA. Protein: CAWSLQGTNT. The full CDR3 is CAWSLQGTNTEVFF.

This clone was counted between two and nine times. Gene names are the mouse ones. With the read ending 4 residues before the CDR3 end, the germline J gene is used to fill in that end. This sequence joins TRBV13-1 and TRBJ1-1; no firm D call. Trimming stripped 0 bases from V and 0 bases from J, with 3 bases between. The CDR3 length is 13 residues. The germline V gene encodes CDR1 NSHNY and CDR2 SYGAGN. CDR3 region: CASSDDANTEVFF. The sequenced part of the CDR3 DNA is TGTGCCAGCAGTGATGATGCAAACACA.

This clone was detected a few times. Germline and genes here are mouse. The CDR3 sequence: CASTQTSNTGQLYF. The DNA read from the CDR3 is TGTGCCAGCACCCAGACATCAAACACCGGG. The chain combines TRBV13-3 with TRBJ2-2; no clear D gene. The read ends 4 residues before the CDR3 terminus; that terminus is restored from the germline J gene. Trimming took 6 bases from V and 0 from J, leaving 9 bases between them. The V gene's germline CDR1 is NNHDY and CDR2 SYVADS. CDR3 length: 14 amino acids.

With regard to this clone: Each gene name is a mouse one. The CDR3 DNA, read in part, is TGTGCCAGCGGTGATGACTGGGGGCCCTATGCT. As protein: CASGDDWGPYA. From start to end, the CDR3 is CASGDDWGPYAEQFF. V gene TRBV13-2 combines with J gene TRBJ2-1; 8 bases map to TRBD2. The sequenced fragment ends 4 residues before the CDR3 boundary, so the rest is inferred from the germline J gene. Looked up from germline, CDR1 is NNHNN and CDR2 is SYGAGS (reference sequence). This CDR3 comprises 15 residues. The junction had 2 bases not matched to a gene; V was cut back by 0 bases and J by 3 bases.

There are a few counts of this clone. Gene names are the mouse ones. This CDR3 reads CASSRTGGTSQNTLYF. Incomplete CDR3 DNA: TGTGCCAGCAGCAGGACAGGGGGTACTAGTCAAAAC. The chain carries TRBV13-3 and TRBJ2-4; 10 bases are a match to TRBD1. The read is 4 residues too short to cover the CDR3 end, so that end is filled in from the germline J gene. Trimming took 5 bases from V and 0 from J; bases not matched to a gene: 6. This CDR3 is built from 16 residues. Germline V gives CDR1 NNHDY, CDR2 SYVADS.

As to this clone: The genes and germline here are from mouse. Read sequence stops 4 residues before the CDR3 end, and the germline J gene provides the missing end. The chain recombines TRBV31 with TRBJ2-5; 10 bases map to TRBD1. The CDR3 is 13 amino acids. Per the germline V gene, CDR1 is GKSSPN and CDR2 is SITVG. CDR3: CAWSPGQGDTQYF. The DNA read from the CDR3 is TGTGCCTGGAGTCCGGGACAGGGGGAC.

This clone occurred many times. Genes here carry mouse names. Coverage ceases 4 residues before the CDR3 finishes, and the germline J gene fills in the end. The chain joins TRBV1 to TRBJ1-2; 8 positions agree with TRBD1. The germline gives CDR1 NSQYPW, CDR2 LRSPGD (reference sequence). This CDR3 has 14 residues. J gave up 3 bases and V 0 bases, and 0 bases lay outside the gene matches. Here the CDR3 reads CTCSAEGQDSDYTF. The DNA read from the CDR3 is TGCACCTGCAGTGCAGAGGGACAGGACTCC. Combining the CDR3 with reference TRBV1 and TRBJ1-2 gives the whole variable domain VTLLEQNPRWRLVPRGQAVNLRCILKNSQYPWMSWYQQDLQKQLQWLFTLRSPGDKEVKSLPGADYLATRVTDTELRLQVANMSQGRTLYCTCSAEGQDSDYTFGSGTRLLVI.

Points on this clone: Gene labels here are mouse ones. The CDR3 is cut off 4 residues early in the read; its end comes from the germline J gene. The chain uses TRBV13-2 and TRBJ2-4; 8 bases are shared with TRBD2. Germline-derived CDR1 and CDR2 are NNHNN and SYGAGS (reference sequence). This CDR3 contains 14 residues. V lost 3 bases and J lost 3; bases outside the gene matches: 3. The CDR3: CASGAWGGQNTLYF. The sequenced part of the CDR3 DNA is TGTGCCAGCGGTGCGTGGGGGGGGCAAAAC.

This clone was seen at least ten times. The germline and genes are mouse ones. Read data end 4 residues before the CDR3 end; the end is taken from the germline J gene. V usage is TRBV13-3 and J usage is TRBJ1-4; 9 bases are a match to TRBD1. The length of the CDR3 is 15 residues. V lost 5 bases and J lost 3; bases outside the gene matches: 5. Germline CDR1 and CDR2: NNHDY and SYVADS. CDR3 DNA (partial): TGTGCCAGCAGATCCGGGACAGGGCCCAACGAA. Translated: CASRSGTGPNE. The entire CDR3 reads CASRSGTGPNERLFF.

Comment on this clone: The listed genes are named as in mouse. Read coverage stops 4 residues before the CDR3 terminus; the germline J gene supplies the remainder. V is TRBV13-1 and J is TRBJ2-3; D gene unclear. The CDR3 is 15 amino acids. The germline V and J ends were trimmed by 1 base and 0 bases, with 9 bases remaining between them. Germline CDR1 is NSHNY and CDR2 is SYGAGN. The CDR3 bases that were read are TGTGCCAGCAGTGATCTACTAGGGAGTGCAGAA. Translated: CASSDLLGSAE. The complete CDR3 protein is CASSDLLGSAETLYF.

This clone was observed a few times. Gene names are mouse gene names. Incomplete CDR3 DNA: TGTGCCAGCGGTGAAAGGGGA. Translating gives CASGERG. The entire CDR3 sequence reads CASGERGEVFF. The rearrangement links TRBV13-2 to TRBJ1-1, with a weak D call TRBD1 (5 bases). The read halts 4 residues ahead of the CDR3 end, with the missing end drawn from the germline J gene. The CDR3 runs 11 residues. Germline CDR1 reads NNHNN; CDR2 reads SYGAGS (reference sequence).

This clone was found many times. Each gene name is a mouse one. The read terminates 4 residues before the CDR3 end, so the remaining end is supplied by the germline J gene. The V gene is TRBV13-3, the J gene TRBJ2-3, with 10 positions matching TRBD2. V lost 0 bases, J lost 0 bases, and 4 bases stayed unmatched. The CDR3 runs 17 residues. Germline CDR1 is NNHDY and CDR2 is SYVADS. The CDR3 sequence is CASSDVGTGASAETLYF. The part of the CDR3 DNA that was read is TGTGCCAGCAGTGATGTGGGGACTGGGGCTAGTGCAGAA.

Turning to this clone: Gene names and germline refer to mouse. The read terminates 4 residues ahead of where the CDR3 ends, so the germline J gene completes it. This sequence joins TRBV19 and TRBJ2-2; a possible D gene is TRBD1 (6 bases). CDR1 is FNHDT and CDR2 is SITEND in the germline V gene (reference sequence). The V gene lost 6 bases and the J gene lost 0 bases, with 12 bases spanning the gap. There are 15 residues in the CDR3. The covered CDR3 bases are TGTGCCAGCACCCCGAGGACAGCAAACACCGGG. Encoded protein: CASTPRTANTG. The complete CDR3 protein is CASTPRTANTGQLYF. Looking up the rest from reference TRBV19 and TRBJ2-2 gives the full variable domain: GGIITQTPKFLIGQEGQKLTLKCQQNFNHDTMYWYRQDSGKGLRLIYYSITENDLQKGDLSEGYDASREKKSSFSLTVTSAQKNEMAVFLCASTPRTANTGQLYFGEGSKLTVL.

This clone was detected many times. Gene names refer to mouse genes. The read gets to within 4 residues of the CDR3 end, and the germline J gene fills in the rest. The chain joins TRBV1 to TRBJ2-5; a weak D match, TRBD1 (5 bases). Per germline, CDR1 NSQYPW and CDR2 LRSPGD (reference sequence). There are 15 residues in the CDR3. The CDR3 reads CTCSAEPRQGDTQYF. CDR3 DNA, as far as it was read: TGCACCTGCAGTGCAGAACCCCGCCAGGGAGAC.

This clone has a count of ten or more. Mouse gene names and germline throughout. The CDR3 end is not reached by the read, which stops 4 residues before it; the germline J gene fills it in. This chain joins TRBV1 and TRBJ2-3; D call uncertain. CDR1 is NSQYPW and CDR2 is LRSPGD in the germline V gene (reference sequence). The length of the CDR3 is 15 residues. Trimming shortened V by 0 bases and J by 1 base, and 8 bases separated the two germline ends. CDR3 DNA, as far as it was read: TGCACCTGCAGTGCAGAGGGGTGGGGTGCAGAA. It translates to CTCSAEGWGAE. The CDR3 as a whole reads CTCSAEGWGAETLYF.